This T cell receptor beta chain was obtained from a study of OX40 agonist ivuxolimab in advanced cancers. Across the whole study: Patients were treated with ivuxolimab, an agonistic anti-OX40 (CD134) antibody.

As concerns this clone: The antigen is not known.

Clones were sequenced by immunoSEQ multiplex PCR, and TCRdb holds only the in-frame ones, with some missing. The sample has about 69,000 clones, about three quarters seen once. The length of the CDR3 is 19 residues. In germline, CDR1 is LNHDA, CDR2 SQIVND (reference sequence). V lost 7 bases to trimming and J lost 0 bases; unmatched junction nucleotides: 16. Sampling times: baseline, cycle 4 day 1, cycle 7 day 1. Whole-study findings and limits: Expanded peripheral T-cell antigen specificity went undetermined. Nonresponders included some who also had low normalized T-cell clonal expansion.

This chain links TRBV19 with TRBJ1-3, with 9 bases identical to TRBD1. Sequencing used CD4+ or CD8+ T cells sorted from blood, obtained in a trial of the OX40 agonist ivuxolimab. The TCR was taken from an adult with an advanced solid tumor such as melanoma, head and neck, liver or kidney cancer. CDR3 coding DNA: TGTGCCAGTACCCCGGGATGGGGACAGGGCCTTGACTCTGGAAACACCATATATTTT. Amino acids: CASTPGWGQGLDSGNTIYF. The full variable domain, completed using reference TRBV19 and TRBJ1-3, is DGGITQSPKYLFRKEGQNVTLSCEQNLNHDAMYWYRQDPGQGLRLIYYSQIVNDFQKGDIAEGYSVSREKKESFPLTVTSAQKNPTAFYLCASTPGWGQGLDSGNTIYFGEGSWLTVV.